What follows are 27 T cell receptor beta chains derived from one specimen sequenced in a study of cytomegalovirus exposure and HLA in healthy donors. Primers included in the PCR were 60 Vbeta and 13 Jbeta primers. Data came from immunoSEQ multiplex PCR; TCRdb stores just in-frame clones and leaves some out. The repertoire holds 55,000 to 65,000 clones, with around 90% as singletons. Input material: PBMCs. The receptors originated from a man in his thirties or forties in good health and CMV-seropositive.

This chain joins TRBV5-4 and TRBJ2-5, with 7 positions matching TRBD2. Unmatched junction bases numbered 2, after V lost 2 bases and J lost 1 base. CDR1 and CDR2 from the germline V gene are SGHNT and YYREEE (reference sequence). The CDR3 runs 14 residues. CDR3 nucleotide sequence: TGTGCCAGCAGCTTCTCGGGAGGCCAAGAGACCCAGTACTTC. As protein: CASSFSGGQETQYF.

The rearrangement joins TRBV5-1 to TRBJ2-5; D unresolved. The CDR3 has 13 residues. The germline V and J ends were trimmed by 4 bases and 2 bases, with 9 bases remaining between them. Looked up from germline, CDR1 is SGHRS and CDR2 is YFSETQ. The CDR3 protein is CASSEVSQETQYF. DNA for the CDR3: TGCGCCAGCAGCGAGGTCTCGCAAGAGACCCAGTACTTC. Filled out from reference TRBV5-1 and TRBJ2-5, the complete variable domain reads KAGVTQTPRYLIKTRGQQVTLSCSPISGHRSVSWYQQTPGQGLQFLFEYFSETQRNKGNFPGRFSGRQFSNSRSEMNVSTLELGDSALYLCASSEVSQETQYFGPGTRLLVL.

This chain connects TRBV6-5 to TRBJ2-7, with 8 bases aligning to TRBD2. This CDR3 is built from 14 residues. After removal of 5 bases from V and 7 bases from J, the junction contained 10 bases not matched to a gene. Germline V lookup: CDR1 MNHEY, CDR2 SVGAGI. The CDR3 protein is CASSTLAVAGEQYF. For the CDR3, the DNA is TGTGCCAGCAGTACACTAGCGGTAGCAGGTGAGCAGTACTTC.

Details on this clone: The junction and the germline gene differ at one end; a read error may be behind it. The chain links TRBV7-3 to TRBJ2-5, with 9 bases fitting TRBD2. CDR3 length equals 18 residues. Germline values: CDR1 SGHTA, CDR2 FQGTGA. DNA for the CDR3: TGTGCCGGCAGCTTGACTAGCGGAGATGATACGGCTCAAGAGACCCAGTACTTC. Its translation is CAGSLTSGDDTAQETQYF.

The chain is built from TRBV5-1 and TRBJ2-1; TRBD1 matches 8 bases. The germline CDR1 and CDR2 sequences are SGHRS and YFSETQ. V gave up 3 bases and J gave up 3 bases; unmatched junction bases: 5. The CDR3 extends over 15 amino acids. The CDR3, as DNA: TGCGCCAGCAGCTCGGACAGGGTGATCTACAATGAGCAGTTCTTC. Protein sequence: CASSSDRVIYNEQFF.

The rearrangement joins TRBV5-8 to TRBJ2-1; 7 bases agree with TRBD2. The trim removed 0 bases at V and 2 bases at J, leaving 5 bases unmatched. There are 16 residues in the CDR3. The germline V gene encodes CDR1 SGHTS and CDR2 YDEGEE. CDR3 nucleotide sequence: TGTGCCAGCAGCTTGGAGGGGCTAGCGGCCTACAATGAGCAGTTCTTC. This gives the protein CASSLEGLAAYNEQFF.

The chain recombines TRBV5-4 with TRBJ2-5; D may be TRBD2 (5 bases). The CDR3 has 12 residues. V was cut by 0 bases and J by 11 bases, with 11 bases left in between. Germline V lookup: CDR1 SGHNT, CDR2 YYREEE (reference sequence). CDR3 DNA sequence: TGTGCCAGCAGCTTGGGGGTGGGAGAGCAGTACTTC. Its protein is CASSLGVGEQYF. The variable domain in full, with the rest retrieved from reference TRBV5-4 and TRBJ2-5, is ETGVTQSPTHLIKTRGQQVTLRCSSQSGHNTVSWYQQALGQGPQFIFQYYREEENGRGNFPPRFSGLQFPNYSSELNVNALELDDSALYLCASSLGVGEQYFGPGTRLLVL.

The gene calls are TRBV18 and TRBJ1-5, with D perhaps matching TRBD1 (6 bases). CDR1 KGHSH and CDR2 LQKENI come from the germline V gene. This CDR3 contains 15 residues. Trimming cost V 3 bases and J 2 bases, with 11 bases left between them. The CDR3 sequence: CASSPAGGGNQPQHF. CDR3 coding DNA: TGTGCCAGCTCACCCGCTGGGGGCGGCAATCAGCCCCAGCATTTT.

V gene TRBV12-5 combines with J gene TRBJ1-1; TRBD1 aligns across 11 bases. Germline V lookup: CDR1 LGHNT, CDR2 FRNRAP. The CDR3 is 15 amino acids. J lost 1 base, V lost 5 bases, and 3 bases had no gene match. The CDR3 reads CASGPGTGGNTEAFF. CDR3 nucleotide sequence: TGTGCTAGTGGTCCTGGGACAGGGGGGAACACTGAAGCTTTCTTT.

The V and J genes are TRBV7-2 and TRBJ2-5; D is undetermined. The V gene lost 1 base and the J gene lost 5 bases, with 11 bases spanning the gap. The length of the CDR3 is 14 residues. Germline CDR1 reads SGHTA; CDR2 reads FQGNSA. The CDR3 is CASSLDVSSETQYF. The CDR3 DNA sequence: TGTGCCAGCAGCTTAGACGTGAGTTCGGAGACCCAGTACTTC.

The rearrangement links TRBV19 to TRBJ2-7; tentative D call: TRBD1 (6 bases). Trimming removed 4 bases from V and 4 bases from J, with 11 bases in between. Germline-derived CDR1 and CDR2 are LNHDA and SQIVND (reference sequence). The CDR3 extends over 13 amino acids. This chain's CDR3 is CASSTRQAYEQYF. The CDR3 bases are TGTGCCAGTAGTACCCGACAGGCATACGAGCAGTACTTC.

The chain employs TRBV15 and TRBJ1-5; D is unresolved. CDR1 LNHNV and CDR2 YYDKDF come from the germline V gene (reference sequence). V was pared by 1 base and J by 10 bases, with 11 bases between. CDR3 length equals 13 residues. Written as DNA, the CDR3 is TGTGCCACCAGCAGAGTCCCCTCGGGACCCCAGCATTTT. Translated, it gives CATSRVPSGPQHF.

The chain's CDR3 is CAWSTTGGARETQYF. CDR3 DNA sequence: TGTGCCTGGAGTACAACAGGGGGCGCAAGGGAGACCCAGTACTTC. The chain recombines TRBV30 with TRBJ2-5, with 9 nucleotides matching TRBD1. Germline CDR1 reads GTSNPN; CDR2 reads SVGIG (reference sequence). This CDR3 region has 15 residues. V lost 2 bases to trimming and J lost 5 bases; unmatched junction nucleotides: 9.

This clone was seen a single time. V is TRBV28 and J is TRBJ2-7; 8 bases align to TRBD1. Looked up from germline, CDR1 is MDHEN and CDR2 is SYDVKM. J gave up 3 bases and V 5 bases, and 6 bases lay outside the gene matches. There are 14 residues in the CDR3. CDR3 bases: TGTGCCAGCAGTGCATGGGACAGGAACTACGAGCAGTACTTC. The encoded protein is CASSAWDRNYEQYF.

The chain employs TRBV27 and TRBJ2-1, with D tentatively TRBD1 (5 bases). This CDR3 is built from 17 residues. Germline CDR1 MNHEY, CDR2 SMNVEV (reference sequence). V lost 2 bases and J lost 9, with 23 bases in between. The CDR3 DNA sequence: TGTGCCAGCAGTTTACCGCCGCGGACATACCCCAAGAGTGAGCAGTTCTTC. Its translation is CASSLPPRTYPKSEQFF.

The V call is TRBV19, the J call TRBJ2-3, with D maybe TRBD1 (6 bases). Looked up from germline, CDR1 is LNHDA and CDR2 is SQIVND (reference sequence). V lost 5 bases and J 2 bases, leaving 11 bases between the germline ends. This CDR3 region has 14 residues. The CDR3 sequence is CASSPRTATDTQYF. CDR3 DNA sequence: TGTGCCAGTAGTCCACGGACAGCCACAGATACGCAGTATTTT.

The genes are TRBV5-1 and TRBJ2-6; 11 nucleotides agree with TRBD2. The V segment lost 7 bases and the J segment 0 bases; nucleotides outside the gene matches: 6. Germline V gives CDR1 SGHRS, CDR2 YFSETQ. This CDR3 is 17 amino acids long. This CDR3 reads CASGTSGGYSGANVLTF. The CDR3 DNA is TGCGCCAGCGGAACTAGCGGGGGCTACTCTGGGGCCAACGTCCTGACTTTC.

CDR3: CASSPTNNEQFF. CDR3 sequence (DNA): TGTGCCAGCTCACCAACAAACAATGAGCAGTTCTTC. The V gene is TRBV18, the J gene TRBJ2-1; no clear D gene. This CDR3 has 12 amino acids. V dropped 2 bases and J dropped 5 bases, with 4 bases sitting between them. CDR1 KGHSH and CDR2 LQKENI come from the germline V gene.

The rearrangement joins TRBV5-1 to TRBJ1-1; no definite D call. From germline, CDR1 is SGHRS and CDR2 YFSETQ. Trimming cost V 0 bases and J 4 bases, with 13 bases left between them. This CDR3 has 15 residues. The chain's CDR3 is CASSLGDHQVTEAFF. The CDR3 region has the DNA TGCGCCAGCAGCTTGGGAGATCACCAGGTCACTGAAGCTTTCTTT. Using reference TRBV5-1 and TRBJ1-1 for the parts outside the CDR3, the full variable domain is KAGVTQTPRYLIKTRGQQVTLSCSPISGHRSVSWYQQTPGQGLQFLFEYFSETQRNKGNFPGRFSGRQFSNSRSEMNVSTLELGDSALYLCASSLGDHQVTEAFFGQGTRLTVV.

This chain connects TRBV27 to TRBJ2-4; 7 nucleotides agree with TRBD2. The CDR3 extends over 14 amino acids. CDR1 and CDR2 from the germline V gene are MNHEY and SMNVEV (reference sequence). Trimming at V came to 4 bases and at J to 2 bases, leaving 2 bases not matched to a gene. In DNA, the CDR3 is TGTGCCAGCAGTTGGGGGGGTCCCAAAAACATTCAGTACTTC. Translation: CASSWGGPKNIQYF.

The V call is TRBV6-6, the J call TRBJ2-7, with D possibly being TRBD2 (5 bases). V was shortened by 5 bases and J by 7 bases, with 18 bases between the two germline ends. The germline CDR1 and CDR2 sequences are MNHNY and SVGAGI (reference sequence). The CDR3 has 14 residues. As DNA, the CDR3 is TGTGCCAGCAGTGGCCTGGACGGAACGGGAGAGCAGTACTTC. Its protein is CASSGLDGTGEQYF.

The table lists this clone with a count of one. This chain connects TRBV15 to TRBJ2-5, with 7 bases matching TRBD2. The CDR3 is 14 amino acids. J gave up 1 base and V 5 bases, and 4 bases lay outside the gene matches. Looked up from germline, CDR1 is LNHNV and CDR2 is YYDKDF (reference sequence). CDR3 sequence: CATSGTSAQETQYF. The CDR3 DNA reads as TGTGCCACCAGCGGTACTAGCGCCCAAGAGACCCAGTACTTC. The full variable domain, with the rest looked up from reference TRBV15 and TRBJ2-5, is DAMVIQNPRYQVTQFGKPVTLSCSQTLNHNVMYWYQQKSSQAPKLLFHYYDKDFNNEADTPDNFQSRRPNTSFCFLDIRSPGLGDTAMYLCATSGTSAQETQYFGPGTRLLVL.

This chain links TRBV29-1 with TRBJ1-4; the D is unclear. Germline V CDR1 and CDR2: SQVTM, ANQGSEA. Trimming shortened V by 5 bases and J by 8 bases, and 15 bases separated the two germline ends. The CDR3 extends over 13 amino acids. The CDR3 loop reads CSVLLPAGEKLFF. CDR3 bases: TGCAGCGTTTTACTCCCTGCGGGCGAAAAACTGTTTTTT.

DNA for the CDR3: TGTGCCAGCAGCTTAGACAGGGGGCGCGAAGAGCAGTACTTC. It is translated as CASSLDRGREEQYF. The chain links TRBV11-2 to TRBJ2-7, with 8 bases lining up with TRBD1. The ends lost 0 bases at V and 7 bases at J; junction bases unmatched: 5. CDR1 SGHAT and CDR2 FQNNGV come from the germline V gene. This CDR3 is 14 amino acids long.

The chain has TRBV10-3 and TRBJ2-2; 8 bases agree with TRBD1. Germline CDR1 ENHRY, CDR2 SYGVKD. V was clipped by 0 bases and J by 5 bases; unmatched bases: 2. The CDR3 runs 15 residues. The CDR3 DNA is TGTGCCATCAGTGAGTCGACAGGGGCAACCGGGGAGCTGTTTTTT. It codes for CAISESTGATGELFF.

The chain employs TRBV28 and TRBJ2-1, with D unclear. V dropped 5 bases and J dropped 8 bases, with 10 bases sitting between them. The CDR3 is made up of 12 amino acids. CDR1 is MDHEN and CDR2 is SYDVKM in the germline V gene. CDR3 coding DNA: TGTGCCAGCAGTCTGACAAGCCATGAGCAGTTCTTC. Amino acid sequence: CASSLTSHEQFF.

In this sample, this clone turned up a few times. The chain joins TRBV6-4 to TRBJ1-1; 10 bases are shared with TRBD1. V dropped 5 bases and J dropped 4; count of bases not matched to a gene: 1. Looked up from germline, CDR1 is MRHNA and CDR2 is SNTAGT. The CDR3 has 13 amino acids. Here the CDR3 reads CASSWDRGTEAFF. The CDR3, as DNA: TGTGCCAGCAGTTGGGACAGGGGCACTGAAGCTTTCTTT.